Listed here are 16 T cell receptor beta chains from one sample, sequenced in a study of T cells in Graves' hyperthyroidism and ophthalmopathy. RNA transcripts provided the source from which TCR beta CDR3 regions were amplified. A first-round RT-PCR of the TCR CDR3 used the HTBI primer set. Each CDR3 protein is one row after TCRdb ran MiXCR on the multiplex PCR reads. Among over 500,000 distinct CDR3 sequences listed, roughly a sixth were seen once. Sequencing was performed on blood. All receptors come from a woman in her twenties or thirties with Graves' ophthalmopathy.

The genes are TRBV29-1 and TRBJ2-1, with a tentative D call TRBD2 (5 bases). CDR1 and CDR2 from the germline V gene are SQVTM and ANQGSEA. The CDR3 runs to 15 residues. Trimming removed 3 bases at V and 0 bases at J, with 12 bases between. This chain's CDR3 is CSVEVSGLSYNEQFF. In nucleotides, the CDR3 is TGCAGCGTTGAGGTCTCAGGACTCTCCTACAATGAGCAGTTCTTC.

This clonotype was observed at least ten times. V usage is TRBV20-1 and J usage is TRBJ2-1; a weak D match, TRBD2 (6 bases). The CDR3 has 14 amino acids. Trimming removed 6 bases from V and 0 bases from J, with 12 bases in between. Per germline, CDR1 DFQATT and CDR2 SNEGSKA (reference sequence). CDR3 DNA sequence: TGCAGTGCCACACCGGGACTCTCCTACAATGAGCAGTTCTTC. It yields the protein CSATPGLSYNEQFF.

This clonotype was detected many times. V and J are TRBV7-2 and TRBJ2-5; TRBD2 aligns across 8 bases. There are 15 residues in the CDR3. V was pared by 0 bases and J by 11 bases, with 11 bases of the junction left unmatched. Germline V gene data show CDR1 as SGHTA and CDR2 as FQGNSA. CDR3 sequence (DNA): TGTGCCAGCAGCTTAGCGCCCCTAGCGGGTGTGGGACAGTACTTC. As protein: CASSLAPLAGVGQYF.

This clonotype showed up many times. The rearrangement uses TRBV5-1 and TRBJ2-7, with D tentatively TRBD2 (5 bases). The germline CDR1 and CDR2 sequences are SGHRS and YFSETQ. The V end was cut by 4 bases, the J end by 6 bases, with 20 bases between. CDR3 length equals 15 residues. The CDR3, as DNA: TGCGCCAGCAGCGGAGGCGGAGGCCGGTGGGGCGAGCAGTACTTC. Translation gives CASSGGGGRWGEQYF.

The V gene is TRBV4-1, the J gene TRBJ1-2; D perhaps matches TRBD1 (5 bases). This CDR3 region has 14 residues. V lost 1 base and J 4 bases, leaving 10 bases between the germline ends. Germline loops: CDR1 MGHRA, CDR2 YSYEKL. The CDR3 loop reads CASSQGGTVYGYTF. CDR3 in DNA: TGCGCCAGCAGCCAAGGAGGGACGGTCTATGGCTACACCTTC.

This clonotype showed up many times. The chain is built from TRBV6-6 and TRBJ2-1; TRBD1 matches at 7 bases. Germline CDR1 and CDR2: MNHNY and SVGAGI (reference sequence). Unmatched junction bases numbered 5, after V lost 2 bases and J lost 10 bases. This CDR3 has 13 amino acids. The CDR3 DNA follows: TGTGCCAGCAGTTACGGAACAGGGGTGGAGCAGTTCTTC. Translating gives CASSYGTGVEQFF.

Concerning this clonotype: With a much larger clone just one base away, this may be a read error. V and J are TRBV12-3 or TRBV12-4 and TRBJ2-7, with D possibly matching TRBD2 (6 bases). The CDR3 covers 13 residues. V was pared by 9 bases and J by 7 bases, with 19 bases between. Here the CDR3 DNA reads TGTGCCAGTCTCGGGGACTTGGGCTATGAGCAGTACTTC. Translated, it gives CASLGDLGYEQYF.

This clonotype has a count of ten or more. The genes are TRBV3-1 and TRBJ2-7; D is uncertain. The length of the CDR3 is 16 residues. V lost 3 bases to trimming and J lost 0 bases, with 15 bases between them. Germline values: CDR1 LGHDT, CDR2 YNNKEL (reference sequence). The CDR3, as DNA: TGTGCCAGCAGCCAGGAAGTCGGACCCCTCTCCTACGAGCAGTACTTC. This encodes CASSQEVGPLSYEQYF.

The count of this clonotype is one. This likely comes from a read error, as the CDR3 has no conserved phenylalanine or tryptophan at its end. The rearrangement links TRBV12-3 or TRBV12-4 to TRBJ1-5; tentative D call: TRBD1 (5 bases). The CDR3 has 18 residues. V shed 4 bases and J shed 2 bases, with 21 bases lying between them. This chain's CDR3 is CASSSGVARMSRNQPQHS. The CDR3 DNA sequence: TGTGCCAGCAGTTCGGGGGTAGCCCGTATGAGTCGCAATCAGCCCCAGCATTCT.

This clonotype has only a few counts. The V gene is TRBV5-6, the J gene TRBJ2-5; tentative D call: TRBD2 (6 bases). Trimming shortened V by 1 base and J by 4 bases, and 14 bases separated the two germline ends. Germline V gene sequence: CDR1 SGHDT, CDR2 YYEEEE. CDR3 length equals 15 residues. DNA for the CDR3: TGTGCCAGCAGCTTGTTCGGGGGTCGTTTAGAGACCCAGTACTTC. Encoded protein: CASSLFGGRLETQYF.

The table lists this clonotype with many counts. The chain combines TRBV7-8 with TRBJ2-5; 11 nucleotides align to TRBD1. V dropped 6 bases and J dropped 2; count of bases not matched to a gene: 2. The CDR3 extends over 14 amino acids. Germline V gene lookup returns CDR1 SGHVS and CDR2 FQNEAQ. In nucleotides, the CDR3 is TGTGCCAGCAGACGGGACAGGGGGCAAGAGACCCAGTACTTC. Translated: CASRRDRGQETQYF.

This clonotype was counted between two and nine times. This chain uses TRBV3-1 with TRBJ2-2; 9 bases match TRBD2. The CDR3 is made up of 17 amino acids. Germline loops: CDR1 LGHDT, CDR2 YNNKEL (reference sequence). The V and J ends lost 0 bases and 5 bases, in that order; junction bases with no gene match: 7. CDR3 sequence: CASSQDQGLAGTGELFF. The CDR3 DNA reads as TGTGCCAGCAGCCAAGACCAGGGACTAGCTGGAACCGGGGAGCTGTTTTTT.

The rearrangement links TRBV28 to TRBJ2-3; 12 bases map to TRBD2. J lost 5 bases, V lost 8 bases, and 8 bases had no gene match. Germline CDR1 is MDHEN and CDR2 is SYDVKM. The CDR3 is made up of 15 amino acids. The CDR3 reads CASLLRTSGKDTQYF. CDR3 coding DNA: TGTGCCAGCCTTCTTAGGACTAGCGGGAAAGATACGCAGTATTTT.

In DNA form, the CDR3 reads TGTGCCAGCAGTTACTCTGCGGGCGGCTACGAGCAGTACTTC. This codes for CASSYSAGGYEQYF. This chain joins TRBV6-2 or TRBV6-3 and TRBJ2-7; TRBD2 is a possible D gene (5 bases). V lost 0 bases and J 3 bases, leaving 9 bases between the germline ends. The CDR3 has 14 amino acids. CDR1 and CDR2 (germline): MNHEY, SVGEGT.

This clonotype was found many times. This CDR3 is CASSSRTSGSGETQYF. CDR3 nucleotides: TGTGCCAGCAGTTCCCGGACTAGCGGGAGCGGAGAGACCCAGTACTTC. This rearrangement joins TRBV12-3 or TRBV12-4 to TRBJ2-5, with 13 bases matching TRBD2. Trimming took 4 bases from V and 4 from J; bases not matched to a gene: 6. The length of the CDR3 is 16 residues.

The chain combines TRBV20-1 with TRBJ2-7; D perhaps matches TRBD2 (6 bases). This CDR3 comprises 12 residues. Germline V CDR1 and CDR2: DFQATT, SNEGSKA (reference sequence). Trimming shortened V by 6 bases and J by 1 base, and 10 bases separated the two germline ends. DNA of the CDR3: TGCAGTGCGCGCGGGATATCCTACGAGCAGTACTTC. Encoded protein: CSARGISYEQYF.